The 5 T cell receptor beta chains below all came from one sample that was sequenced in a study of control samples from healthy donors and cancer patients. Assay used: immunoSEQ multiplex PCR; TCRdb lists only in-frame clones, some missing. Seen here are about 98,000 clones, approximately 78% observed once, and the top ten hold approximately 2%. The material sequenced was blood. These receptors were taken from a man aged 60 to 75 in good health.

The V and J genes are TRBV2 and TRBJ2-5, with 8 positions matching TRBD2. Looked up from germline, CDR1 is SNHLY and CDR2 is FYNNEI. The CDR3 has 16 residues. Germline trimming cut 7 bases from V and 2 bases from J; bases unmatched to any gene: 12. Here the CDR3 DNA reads TGTGCCAGCACCCGGGAAACTAGCGGTATACAAGAGACCCAGTACTTC. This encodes CASTRETSGIQETQYF. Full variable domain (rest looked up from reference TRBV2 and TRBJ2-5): EPEVTQTPSHQVTQMGQEVILRCVPISNHLYFYWYRQILGQKVEFLVSFYNNEISEKSEIFDDQFSVERPDGSNFTLKIRSTKLEDSAMYFCASTRETSGIQETQYFGPGTRLLVL.

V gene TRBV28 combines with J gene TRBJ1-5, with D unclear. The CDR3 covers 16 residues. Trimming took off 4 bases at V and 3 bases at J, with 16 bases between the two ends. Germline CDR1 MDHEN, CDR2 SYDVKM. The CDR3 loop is CASSWESGGINQPQHF. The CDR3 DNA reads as TGTGCCAGCAGTTGGGAGTCGGGTGGGATCAATCAGCCCCAGCATTTT.

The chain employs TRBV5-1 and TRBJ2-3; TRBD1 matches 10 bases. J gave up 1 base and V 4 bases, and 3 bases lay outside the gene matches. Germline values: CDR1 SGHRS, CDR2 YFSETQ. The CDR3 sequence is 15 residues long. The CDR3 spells CASSTDRGRTDTQYF. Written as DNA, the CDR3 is TGCGCCAGCAGCACTGACAGGGGGCGCACAGATACGCAGTATTTT.

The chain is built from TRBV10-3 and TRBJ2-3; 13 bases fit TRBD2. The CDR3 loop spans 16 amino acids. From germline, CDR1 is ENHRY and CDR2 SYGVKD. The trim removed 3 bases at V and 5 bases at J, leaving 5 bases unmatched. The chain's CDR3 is CAISELAGGRGDTQYF. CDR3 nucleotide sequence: TGTGCCATCAGTGAACTAGCGGGAGGGCGTGGAGATACGCAGTATTTT.

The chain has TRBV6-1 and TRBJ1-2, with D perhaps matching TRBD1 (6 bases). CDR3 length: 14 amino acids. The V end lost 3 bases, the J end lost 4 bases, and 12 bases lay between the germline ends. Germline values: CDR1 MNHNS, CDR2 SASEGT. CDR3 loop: CASSDDRITYGYTF. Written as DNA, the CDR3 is TGTGCCAGCAGTGATGACAGGATTACCTATGGCTACACCTTC.